A single sample gave rise to the 32 T cell receptor beta chains below, sequenced in a study of CD8+CD57+ T cells in acquired aplastic anemia. Sequencing involved patients with CD8+CD57+ cell expansion previously shown by flow cytometry. Both TCR beta VDJ combination and CDR3 sequence profiling were carried out. Genomic DNA was the template for this profiling. One entry per CDR3 protein results from TCRdb running MiXCR on the reads. In the table there are just over 200,000 distinct CDR3 sequences, 65% of which are singletons. The sample was sorted CD4+, CD8+, or CD8+CD57+ T cells (not recorded which) from PBMCs. The receptor set was obtained from a human donor with aplastic anemia.

The genes are TRBV14 and TRBJ1-3, with no clear D. The CDR3 consists of 16 residues. Trimming stripped 4 bases from V and 0 bases from J, with 13 bases between. Germline CDR1 and CDR2: SGHDN and FVKESK. The CDR3 coding sequence is TGTGCCAGCAGCCTTCTAGGACGGGCCTCTGGAAACACCATATATTTT. Translated: CASSLLGRASGNTIYF.

In regard to this clonotype: A much bigger clone sits one base away, suggesting this may be a read error. The rearrangement uses TRBV6-9 and TRBJ2-7; tentatively, D is TRBD1 (6 bases). The CDR3 extends over 15 amino acids. Per germline, CDR1 MNHGY and CDR2 SVAAGI. The CDR3 region has the DNA TGTGCCAGCAGCGGACAGAACCCTAGCTCCTACGGGCAGTACTTC. Its protein product is CASSGQNPSSYGQYF.

Worth noting for this clonotype: Being one base from a much bigger clone, this may be a read error. The V call is TRBV19, the J call TRBJ2-7; 7 bases are a match to TRBD1. Germline V gene sequence: CDR1 LNHDA, CDR2 SQIVND (reference sequence). There are 14 residues in the CDR3. The CDR3, as DNA: TGTGCCAGCAGGGGGATTCGGGGCTCCTACGGGCAGTACTTC. This translates into CASRGIRGSYGQYF.

CDR3 loop: CSARDPWSNQPQHF. CDR3 in DNA: TGCAGTGCAAGGGACCCTTGGAGCAATCAGCCCCAGCATTTT. The rearrangement joins TRBV20-1 to TRBJ1-5; a weak D match, TRBD1 (5 bases). Trimming took 6 bases from V and 1 from J, leaving 13 bases between them. Germline CDR1 DFQATT, CDR2 SNEGSKA (reference sequence). The CDR3 length is 14 residues.

As regards this clonotype: The DNA is left out, because the CDR3 cannot be placed on it with certainty; the CDR3 is given as TCRdb lists it. The chain joins TRBV29-1 to TRBJ2-7; the DNA was not used to check the table's D call, TRBD2. Germline assignment: CDR1 SQVTM and CDR2 ANQGSEA. The length of the CDR3 is 22 amino acids, counting both ends. This CDR3 is CSVVLRDFPSTSSTSARNEQYF.

The J gene is TRBJ2-1, the V gene TRBV4-1, with TRBD2 as a possible D gene (5 bases). CDR1 and CDR2 (germline): MGHRA, YSYEKL. The CDR3 is 18 amino acids. The germline V and J ends were trimmed by 2 bases and 5 bases, with 22 bases remaining between them. CDR3 DNA: TGCGCCAGCAGCCAAACGACCCTGGGAGAGTTTTTAGACAATGAGCAGTTCTTC. Translating gives CASSQTTLGEFLDNEQFF.

This chain joins TRBV10-3 and TRBJ2-7, with D tentatively TRBD1 or TRBD2 (5 bases each). The CDR3 extends over 14 amino acids. The germline V gene has CDR1 ENHRY and CDR2 SYGVKD. V lost 10 bases and J lost 7, with 23 bases in between. CDR3 loop: CASSNGDGWGEQYF. The CDR3 region has the DNA TGTGCCAGCAGCAATGGGGACGGCTGGGGAGAGCAGTACTTC.

This clonotype was detected ten times or more. V gene TRBV7-3 combines with J gene TRBJ1-1, with D perhaps matching TRBD1 (5 bases). The V gene lost 4 bases and the J gene lost 7 bases, with 13 bases spanning the gap. Per the germline V gene, CDR1 is SGHTA and CDR2 is FQGTGA. The CDR3 totals 13 residues. CDR3 nucleotide sequence: TGTGCCAGCAGCTCGGCAGGGTTAGGTGAAGCTTTCTTT. Protein: CASSSAGLGEAFF.

The rearrangement links TRBV10-3 to TRBJ1-2, with D perhaps TRBD1 (6 bases). V lost 4 bases to trimming and J lost 8 bases, with 17 bases between them. Germline V lookup: CDR1 ENHRY, CDR2 SYGVKD. CDR3 length: 14 residues. The CDR3 loop is CAISATGIFRGYTF. DNA of the CDR3: TGTGCCATCAGTGCTACAGGGATTTTTAGGGGCTACACCTTC.

The rearrangement joins TRBV9 to TRBJ2-7; D might be TRBD1 (6 bases). V shed 4 bases and J shed 0 bases, with 17 bases lying between them. Germline V gene data show CDR1 as SGDLS and CDR2 as YYNGEE. The CDR3 consists of 16 residues. CDR3 in amino acids: CASSPVAGTYSYEQYF. DNA for the CDR3: TGTGCCAGCAGCCCGGTGGCAGGGACATACTCCTACGAGCAGTACTTC.

This clonotype is a singleton in its sample. The chain carries TRBV7-9 and TRBJ2-7, with TRBD2 identical over 8 bases. This CDR3 is built from 14 residues. The ends lost 6 bases at V and 3 bases at J; junction bases unmatched: 7. CDR1 is SEHNR and CDR2 is FQNEAQ in the germline V gene (reference sequence). CDR3 loop: CASSELAVYYEQYF. The CDR3, as DNA: TGTGCCAGCAGTGAACTAGCGGTATACTACGAGCAGTACTTC.

This chain uses TRBV29-1 with TRBJ2-7; 7 bases match TRBD1. The junction had 11 bases not matched to a gene; V was cut back by 4 bases and J by 2 bases. Germline values: CDR1 SQVTM, CDR2 ANQGSEA. CDR3 length equals 15 residues. CDR3 in amino acids: CSVGGPGQGAYEQYF. The CDR3 nucleotides are TGCAGCGTTGGAGGCCCAGGGCAGGGGGCCTACGAGCAGTACTTC.

This clonotype was seen a few times. The rearrangement uses TRBV5-1 and TRBJ2-7; 9 bases fit TRBD2. V shed 4 bases, J shed 3 bases, and the junction held 5 bases outside the gene matches. CDR1 is SGHRS, CDR2 YFSETQ, per germline. The CDR3 is 14 amino acids. DNA of the CDR3: TGCGCCAGCAGCCCTAGCGGGATCGACTACGAGCAGTACTTC. Amino acid sequence: CASSPSGIDYEQYF.

This clonotype appeared a few times. The V call is TRBV6-4, the J call TRBJ2-1; 11 bases agree with TRBD1. After removal of 6 bases from V and 9 bases from J, the junction contained 10 bases not matched to a gene. The CDR3 is made up of 15 amino acids. Germline lookup yields CDR1 MRHNA and CDR2 SNTAGT. CDR3 in amino acids: CASSPGTGGVGEQFF. The CDR3 DNA is TGTGCCAGCAGCCCCGGGACAGGGGGTGTGGGTGAGCAGTTCTTC.

This clonotype was observed a handful of times. V is TRBV6-1 and J is TRBJ2-1; D not resolved. CDR1 and CDR2 (germline): MNHNS, SASEGT. Trimming took 2 bases from V and 6 from J, leaving 8 bases between them. CDR3 length equals 13 residues. The CDR3 region has the DNA TGTGCCAGCAGTGAATTCTCCCGCAATGAGCAGTTCTTC. It is translated as CASSEFSRNEQFF.

The chain joins TRBV24-1 to TRBJ2-2; D is unclear. The length of the CDR3 is 14 residues. V was trimmed by 6 bases and J by 10 bases, leaving 17 bases between them. Germline loops: CDR1 KGHDR, CDR2 SFDVKD. The CDR3 loop is CATSKPGPEKELFF. Written as DNA, the CDR3 is TGTGCCACCAGTAAACCGGGCCCTGAGAAGGAGCTGTTTTTT.

The chain is built from TRBV7-3 and TRBJ2-7; 9 bases are a match to TRBD1. The CDR3 extends over 15 amino acids. Trimming cost V 2 bases and J 4 bases; bases outside gene matches: 6. Germline values: CDR1 SGHTA, CDR2 FQGTGA. CDR3 DNA: TGTGCCAGCAGCTTAGTGGGACAGGGTTGGTACGAGCAGTACTTC. Translated, it gives CASSLVGQGWYEQYF.

The V and J genes are TRBV7-2 and TRBJ2-3; 8 bases are shared with TRBD2. The CDR3 consists of 15 residues. V lost 2 bases, J lost 6 bases, and 7 bases stayed unmatched. CDR1 and CDR2 (germline): SGHTA, FQGNSA. The CDR3 sequence is CASSLFGLAVDTQYF. CDR3 nucleotides: TGTGCCAGCAGCTTATTTGGACTAGCTGTGGATACGCAGTATTTT. The full variable domain, completed using reference TRBV7-2 and TRBJ2-3, is GAGVSQSPSNKVTEKGKDVELRCDPISGHTALYWYRQSLGQGLEFLIYFQGNSAPDKSGLPSDRFSAERTGGSVSTLTIQRTQQEDSAVYLCASSLFGLAVDTQYFGPGTRLTVL.

This chain links TRBV5-4 with TRBJ2-7; 11 nucleotides line up with TRBD2. The J segment lost 2 bases and the V segment lost 7 bases, leaving 8 bases of the junction unmatched. Per the germline V gene, CDR1 is SGHNT and CDR2 is YYREEE (reference sequence). This CDR3 comprises 15 residues. DNA of the CDR3: TGTGCCAGCGGAATCGGGACTAGCGGAACCTACGAGCAGTACTTC. Translating it yields CASGIGTSGTYEQYF.

J is TRBJ1-2 and V is TRBV7-9; TRBD1 matches at 7 bases. The trim removed 2 bases at V and 5 bases at J, leaving 5 bases unmatched. This CDR3 has 14 residues. The germline V gene encodes CDR1 SEHNR and CDR2 FQNEAQ (reference sequence). CDR3 loop: CASSLRQGGYGYTF. The DNA of the CDR3 is TGTGCCAGCAGCTTACGACAGGGTGGATATGGCTACACCTTC.

This rearrangement joins TRBV7-9 to TRBJ1-6; D unresolved. Germline V CDR1 and CDR2: SEHNR, FQNEAQ (reference sequence). This CDR3 has 15 residues. Trimming removed 2 bases at V and 8 bases at J, with 13 bases between. Here the CDR3 DNA reads TGTGCCAGCAGCTTAACTTGGTTTCGGTATTCACCCCTCCACTTT. It is translated as CASSLTWFRYSPLHF.

V is TRBV12-3 or TRBV12-4 and J is TRBJ2-5; the match to TRBD1 covers 9 bases. The V and J ends lost 4 bases and 2 bases, in that order; junction bases with no gene match: 11. The CDR3 has 17 residues. The CDR3: CASSWGDRTGEQETQYF. The CDR3 DNA follows: TGTGCCAGCAGTTGGGGAGATAGGACAGGGGAACAAGAGACCCAGTACTTC.

This clonotype was picked up a small number of times. The J gene is TRBJ2-7, the V gene TRBV20-1; D is uncertain. Germline V gene sequence: CDR1 DFQATT, CDR2 SNEGSKA (reference sequence). Trimming stripped 0 bases from V and 4 bases from J, with 10 bases between. This CDR3 contains 13 residues. The DNA for the CDR3 is TGCAGTGCTAGAGACCCCGGATCGTACGAGCAGTACTTC. It codes for CSARDPGSYEQYF.

This clonotype was counted only a few times. The V call is TRBV5-1, the J call TRBJ2-7, with D hard to call. Trimming removed 4 bases from V and 5 bases from J, with 16 bases in between. The CDR3 is 14 amino acids. Looked up from germline, CDR1 is SGHRS and CDR2 is YFSETQ. The DNA for the CDR3 is TGCGCCAGCAGCCTCCTAGGCCCGTCCGACGAGCAGTACTTC. It encodes CASSLLGPSDEQYF.

This clonotype was observed many times. This sequence joins TRBV7-6 and TRBJ2-3; D is uncertain. The CDR3 runs to 14 residues. V shed 4 bases and J shed 1 base, with 9 bases lying between them. Germline assignment: CDR1 SGHVS and CDR2 FNYEAQ. The DNA for the CDR3 is TGTGCCAGCAGCTGGACGCACGGCACAGATACGCAGTATTTT. Translation gives CASSWTHGTDTQYF. Supplemented by reference TRBV7-6 and TRBJ2-3, the full variable domain reads GAGVSQSPRYKVTKRGQDVALRCDPISGHVSLYWYRQALGQGPEFLTYFNYEAQQDKSGLPNDRFSAERPEGSISTLTIQRTEQRDSAMYRCASSWTHGTDTQYFGPGTRLTVL.

This clonotype occurred once. V is TRBV20-1 and J is TRBJ2-3; 12 bases are shared with TRBD2. Trimming at V came to 4 bases and at J to 4 bases, leaving 6 bases not matched to a gene. Germline CDR1 reads DFQATT; CDR2 reads SNEGSKA (reference sequence). This CDR3 region has 15 residues. This chain's CDR3 is CSAILTSGSADTQYF. The CDR3 DNA reads as TGCAGTGCTATCCTGACTAGCGGGAGTGCAGATACGCAGTATTTT.

This sequence joins TRBV29-1 and TRBJ2-2, with D perhaps matching TRBD2 (5 bases). CDR1 is SQVTM and CDR2 is ANQGSEA in the germline V gene. The V end was cut by 5 bases, the J end by 6 bases, with 7 bases between. The CDR3 runs 11 residues. CDR3 amino acids: CSVQRAGELFF. The CDR3 bases are TGCAGCGTTCAGAGGGCCGGGGAGCTGTTTTTT.

This chain connects TRBV9 to TRBJ2-7; D possibly corresponds to TRBD2 (6 bases). The V end was cut by 5 bases, the J end by 6 bases, with 15 bases between. CDR3 length equals 13 residues. The germline CDR1 and CDR2 sequences are SGDLS and YYNGEE. The CDR3 DNA follows: TGTGCCAGCAGTTTGAGACTAGAAGGCGAGCAGTACTTC. Its translation is CASSLRLEGEQYF.

With regard to this clonotype: The junction departs from germline at one end; a sequencing error may be responsible. This chain joins TRBV24-1 and TRBJ2-3, with TRBD1 matching 7 bases. In germline, CDR1 is KGHDR, CDR2 SFDVKD. The CDR3 sequence is 13 residues long. The CDR3 DNA follows: TGTGGCACCAGGCTAGGGGGCGCAGATACGCAGTATTTT. This sequence encodes CGTRLGGADTQYF.

J is TRBJ1-6 and V is TRBV20-1, with D maybe TRBD1 (6 bases). The CDR3 length is 15 residues. Germline assignment: CDR1 DFQATT and CDR2 SNEGSKA (reference sequence). V was clipped by 4 bases and J by 7 bases, with 17 bases between them. The CDR3 DNA reads as TGCAGTGCTATACAGGGTCGCGGCCTAAATTCACCCCTCCACTTT. Translation gives CSAIQGRGLNSPLHF.

Points on this clonotype: At one end the junction does not follow the germline gene, possibly because of a read error. The chain couples TRBV20-1 to TRBJ2-1, with 7 bases that match TRBD1. CDR3 length: 15 amino acids. Germline loops: CDR1 DFQATT, CDR2 SNEGSKA (reference sequence). This CDR3 is CSARDRRSSYDEQFF. The CDR3, as DNA: TGCAGTGCTAGGGACAGGAGGAGCTCCTACGATGAGCAGTTCTTC.

The V call is TRBV20-1, the J call TRBJ2-7, with 8 bases that match TRBD2. Germline values: CDR1 DFQATT, CDR2 SNEGSKA (reference sequence). V shed 6 bases and J 7 bases; nucleotides not matched to a gene: 11. This CDR3 has 13 amino acids. CDR3 amino acids: CSAERESGGEQYF. DNA of the CDR3: TGCAGTGCCGAGCGGGAGAGCGGAGGGGAGCAGTACTTC.